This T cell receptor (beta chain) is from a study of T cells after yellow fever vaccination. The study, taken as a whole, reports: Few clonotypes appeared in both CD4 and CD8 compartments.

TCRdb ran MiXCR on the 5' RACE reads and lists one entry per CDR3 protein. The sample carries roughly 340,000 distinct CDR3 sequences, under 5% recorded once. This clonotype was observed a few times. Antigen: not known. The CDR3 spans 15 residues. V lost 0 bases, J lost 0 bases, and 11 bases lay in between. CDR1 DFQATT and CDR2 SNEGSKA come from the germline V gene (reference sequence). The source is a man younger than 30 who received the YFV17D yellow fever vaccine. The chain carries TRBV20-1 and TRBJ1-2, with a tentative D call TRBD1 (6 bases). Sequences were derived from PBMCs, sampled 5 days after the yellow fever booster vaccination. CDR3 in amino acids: CSARDLRGANYGYTF. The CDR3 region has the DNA TGCAGTGCTAGAGATCTCAGGGGAGCTAACTATGGCTACACCTTC.